This T cell receptor (beta chain) was captured by sequencing in a study of T cells after yellow fever vaccination. The germline V gene has CDR1 MNHNS and CDR2 SASEGT. V was trimmed by 6 bases and J by 1 base, leaving 13 bases between them. The CDR3 loop spans 15 amino acids. MiXCR, run by TCRdb on the 5' RACE reads, gives a single entry per CDR3 protein. This sample has over 110,000 distinct CDR3 sequences; 7% to 9% occur once, and the top ten carry roughly 0.73%. In this sample, this clonotype turned up many times. The TCR originated in a man aged 25 to 40 who received the YFV17D yellow fever vaccine. Material: CD4+ T cells sorted from PBMCs, obtained 5 days after the yellow fever booster vaccination. The chain is built from TRBV6-1 and TRBJ2-1; the D is unclear. The DNA for the CDR3 is TGTGCCAGCAGCGACACTTCTAGATCCTACAATGAGCAGTTCTTC. Translating gives CASSDTSRSYNEQFF.